The next 13 T cell receptor beta chains were all read from a single sample in a study of CD8 T cells in ankylosing spondylitis. These TCRs are of unknown antigen specificity. Study-wide points: Seemingly distinctive of ankylosing spondylitis blood was a TCR beta motif formed by eight highly homologous variants.

MiXCR, run by TCRdb on the 5' RACE reads, gives a single entry per CDR3 protein. The sample has 670,000 or so distinct CDR3 sequences; around 20% are singletons. Sequencing was performed on blood, either unsorted or a sorted T cell fraction (not recorded which). The receptors here all came from a male donor with ankylosing spondylitis.

This chain connects TRBV7-8 to TRBJ2-1; TRBD2 might be the D (6 bases). The CDR3 runs 15 residues. V was trimmed by 6 bases and J by 0 bases, leaving 12 bases between them. The germline gives CDR1 SGHVS, CDR2 FQNEAQ. CDR3 sequence (DNA): TGTGCCAGCAGAGTAGCGGATACCTCCTACAATGAGCAGTTCTTC. Translating it yields CASRVADTSYNEQFF. Full variable domain (missing parts from reference TRBV7-8 and TRBJ2-1): GAGVSQSPRYKVAKRGQDVALRCDPISGHVSLFWYQQALGQGPEFLTYFQNEAQLDKSGLPSDRFFAERPEGSVSTLKIQRTQQEDSAVYLCASRVADTSYNEQFFGPGTRLTVL.

This clonotype was observed a few times. CDR3 in amino acids: CASSSERSYNSPLHF. The CDR3 DNA follows: TGTGCCAGCAGTTCGGAGAGGTCCTATAATTCACCCCTCCACTTT. V and J are TRBV28 and TRBJ1-6; D gene ambiguous. This CDR3 spans 15 amino acids. CDR1 is MDHEN, CDR2 SYDVKM, per germline. Trimming stripped 4 bases from V and 1 base from J, with 8 bases between.

A few counts support this clonotype. The V and J genes are TRBV6-2 or TRBV6-3 and TRBJ2-5; D possibly corresponds to TRBD2 (7 bases). The CDR3 contains 16 residues. V lost 2 bases, J lost 5 bases, and 18 bases lay in between. Germline values: CDR1 MNHEY, CDR2 SVGEGT. The CDR3 DNA reads as TGTGCCAGCAGTTACCCCCTGGGGGGGCAATCGGAGACCCAGTACTTC. Translating it yields CASSYPLGGQSETQYF.

CDR3 in DNA: TGTGCCAGCAGCTTAGGCCGGGGGGGGGCCTACAATGAGCAGTTCTTC. Translation gives CASSLGRGGAYNEQFF. V gene TRBV13 combines with J gene TRBJ2-1, with 8 nucleotides matching TRBD2. After removal of 0 bases from V and 2 bases from J, the junction contained 3 bases not matched to a gene. There are 16 residues in the CDR3. Germline lookup yields CDR1 PRHDT and CDR2 FYEKMQ (reference sequence). The whole variable domain, filled in from reference TRBV13 and TRBJ2-1, reads AAGVIQSPRHLIKEKRETATLKCYPIPRHDTVYWYQQGPGQDPQFLISFYEKMQSDKGSIPDRFSAQQFSDYHSELNMSSLELGDSALYFCASSLGRGGAYNEQFFGPGTRLTVL.

This clonotype was found a few times. This chain links TRBV6-5 with TRBJ2-1; TRBD2 might be the D (6 bases). This CDR3 has 19 amino acids. Germline V gene sequence: CDR1 MNHEY, CDR2 SVGAGI. V was shortened by 0 bases and J by 9 bases, with 27 bases between the two germline ends. DNA for the CDR3: TGTGCCAGCAGTTACTCGAGATCGGGCGGCGGGGTACGGGGGACTGAGCAGTTCTTC. Residues: CASSYSRSGGGVRGTEQFF.

In this sample, this clonotype turned up many times. CDR3 region: CASSELVPEQFF. CDR3 in DNA: TGTGCCAGCAGTGAACTGGTTCCTGAGCAGTTCTTC. The chain has TRBV2 and TRBJ2-1; D uncertain. The CDR3 runs to 12 residues. V was pared by 2 bases and J by 9 bases, with 8 bases between. Germline values: CDR1 SNHLY, CDR2 FYNNEI.

This clonotype was recorded a few times. This chain links TRBV12-3 or TRBV12-4 with TRBJ1-5; perhaps TRBD1 as D (6 bases). The CDR3 is 13 amino acids. The V and J ends lost 6 bases and 6 bases respectively, with 12 bases between them. The DNA of the CDR3 is TGTGCCAGCAGCCCACAGGGAGTTCAGCCCCAGCATTTT. Encoded protein: CASSPQGVQPQHF.

This clonotype was detected only a few times. This chain joins TRBV4-3 and TRBJ1-4; 10 nucleotides align to TRBD1. This CDR3 has 18 amino acids. The germline V gene has CDR1 LGHNA and CDR2 YSLEER. Trimming took 1 base from V and 3 from J; bases not matched to a gene: 8. CDR3 DNA: TGCGCCAGCAGCCAAGCTAGACAGGGGGCAAGGCCTAATGAAAAACTGTTTTTT. This sequence encodes CASSQARQGARPNEKLFF.

This clonotype showed up just a few times. The chain recombines TRBV9 with TRBJ2-7; D not certain. Germline lookup yields CDR1 SGDLS and CDR2 YYNGEE. Trimming removed 3 bases from V and 3 bases from J, with 10 bases in between. The CDR3 spans 13 residues. Here the CDR3 DNA reads TGTGCCAGCAGCGCCACGCCGGTCTACGAGCAGTACTTC. This codes for CASSATPVYEQYF.

The V and J genes are TRBV6-5 and TRBJ2-1, with TRBD2 matching 8 bases. J gave up 6 bases and V 2 bases, and 0 bases lay outside the gene matches. Germline CDR1 reads MNHEY; CDR2 reads SVGAGI. This CDR3 region has 13 residues. CDR3 bases: TGTGCCAGCAGTTACCTAGCGGGCAATGAGCAGTTCTTC. Protein product: CASSYLAGNEQFF.

In this sample, this clonotype turned up a few times. V is TRBV4-1 and J is TRBJ2-1; TRBD2 aligns across 7 bases. V shed 3 bases, J shed 4 bases, and the junction held 3 bases outside the gene matches. This CDR3 is built from 14 residues. Per the germline V gene, CDR1 is MGHRA and CDR2 is YSYEKL. The CDR3 loop is CASSHGGTYNEQFF. The CDR3 DNA sequence: TGCGCCAGCAGCCACGGGGGGACTTACAATGAGCAGTTCTTC.

The chain has TRBV7-9 and TRBJ1-2, with a weak D call TRBD1 (5 bases). This CDR3 contains 14 residues. Looked up from germline, CDR1 is SEHNR and CDR2 is FQNEAQ (reference sequence). V was cut by 4 bases and J by 7 bases, with 16 bases left in between. CDR3 protein: CASSSPWTLGGYTF. CDR3 DNA sequence: TGTGCCAGCAGCTCCCCATGGACATTGGGTGGCTACACCTTC.

The chain carries TRBV10-3 and TRBJ2-3; 7 bases map to TRBD2. V shed 0 bases and J 2 bases; nucleotides not matched to a gene: 11. Germline V gene data show CDR1 as ENHRY and CDR2 as SYGVKD. This CDR3 has 18 residues. The CDR3 DNA is TGTGCCATCAGTGAGTCGGGGGGAAGCGGGGCGGTCACAGATACGCAGTATTTT. Residues: CAISESGGSGAVTDTQYF.